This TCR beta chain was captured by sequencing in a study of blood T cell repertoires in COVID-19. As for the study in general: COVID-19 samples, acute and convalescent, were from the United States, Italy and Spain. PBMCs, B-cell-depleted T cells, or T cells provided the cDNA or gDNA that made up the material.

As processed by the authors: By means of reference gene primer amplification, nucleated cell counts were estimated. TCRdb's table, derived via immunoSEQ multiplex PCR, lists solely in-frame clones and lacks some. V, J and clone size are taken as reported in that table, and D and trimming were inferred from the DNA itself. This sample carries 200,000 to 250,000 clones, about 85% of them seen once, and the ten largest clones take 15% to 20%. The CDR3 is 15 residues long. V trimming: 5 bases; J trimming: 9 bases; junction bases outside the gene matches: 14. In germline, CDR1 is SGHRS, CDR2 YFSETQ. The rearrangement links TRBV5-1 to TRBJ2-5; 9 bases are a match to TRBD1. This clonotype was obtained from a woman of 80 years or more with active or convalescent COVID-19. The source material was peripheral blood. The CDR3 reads CASSRDGTGYIAQYF. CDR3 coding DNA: TGCGCCAGCAGTCGAGACGGGACAGGGTATATCGCCCAGTACTTC.